This record looks at one T cell receptor beta chain sequence and its context. The CDR3 is 13 amino acids. Trimming removed 1 base at V and 10 bases at J, with 8 bases between. The germline V gene encodes CDR1 MNHNS and CDR2 SASEGT. The data were obtained in a study of OX40 agonist ivuxolimab in advanced cancers. TCRdb keeps only in-frame clones here, not all; method: immunoSEQ multiplex PCR. Among about 35,000 clones listed, 60% to 85% were seen once. The sequence was collected from an adult with an advanced solid tumor such as melanoma, head and neck, liver or kidney cancer. The genes are TRBV6-1 and TRBJ1-6; D is possibly TRBD1 (5 bases). The source material was CD4+ or CD8+ T cells sorted from blood, sampled in a trial of the OX40 agonist ivuxolimab. CDR3 in amino acids: CASSEGGDSPLHF. The DNA for the CDR3 is TGTGCCAGCAGTGAAGGTGGGGACTCACCCCTCCACTTT.